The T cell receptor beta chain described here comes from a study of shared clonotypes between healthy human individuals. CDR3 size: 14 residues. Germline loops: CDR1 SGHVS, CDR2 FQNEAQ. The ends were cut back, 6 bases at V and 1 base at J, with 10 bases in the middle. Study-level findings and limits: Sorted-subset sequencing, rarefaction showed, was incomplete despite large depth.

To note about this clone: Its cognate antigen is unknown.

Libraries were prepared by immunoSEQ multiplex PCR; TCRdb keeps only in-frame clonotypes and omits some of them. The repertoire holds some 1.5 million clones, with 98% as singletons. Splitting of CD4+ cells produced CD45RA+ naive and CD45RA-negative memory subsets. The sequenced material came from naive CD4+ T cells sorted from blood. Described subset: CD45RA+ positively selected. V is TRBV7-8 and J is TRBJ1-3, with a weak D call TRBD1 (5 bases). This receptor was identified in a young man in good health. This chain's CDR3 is CASRPGGSGNTIYF. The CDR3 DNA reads TGTGCCAGCAGGCCCGGGGGTTCTGGAAACACCATATATTTT. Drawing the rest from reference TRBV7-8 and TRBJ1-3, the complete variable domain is GAGVSQSPRYKVAKRGQDVALRCDPISGHVSLFWYQQALGQGPEFLTYFQNEAQLDKSGLPSDRFFAERPEGSVSTLKIQRTQQEDSAVYLCASRPGGSGNTIYFGEGSWLTVV.